The subject of this entry is one TCR beta chain. Antigen specificity is unknown. This sequence may be a read error, since a much larger clone differs from it by one base. This sample is part of a study of regulatory T cells in long-lasting Graves disease. Time point indicated: newly diagnosed GD, antithyroid drugs for less than 3 months. PBMCs provided the RNA from which the TCR library was made. With iRepertoire HTBI primers and Arm-PCR of CDR3 regions, TCR beta libraries were built. As handled by the study authors: Identification across samples found approximately 67 TRBV and fewer than 15 TRBJ segments. TCRdb redid the calling of the multiplex PCR reads with MiXCR, one entry per CDR3 protein. The V and J calls, along with clone size, are taken from TCRdb and not from the paper's own processing. The sample includes about 360,000 distinct CDR3 sequences, 15% to 20% of them seen just once. Study-wide points: Persistent patients had a count of shared public clonotypes (2,741) that exceeded that of new patients (about 970). Patients whose Graves' disease persisted exhibited lower TCR diversity than those newly diagnosed.

The germline V gene encodes CDR1 SGHRS and CDR2 YFSETQ. The CDR3 loop spans 17 amino acids. These records were also assigned to another study, of T cells in Graves' hyperthyroidism and ophthalmopathy. That publication notes: A model using 13 V-J features told ophthalmopathy apart from stable hyperthyroidism.

This chain uses TRBV5-1 with TRBJ2-5; 11 positions match TRBD2. Gene TRBJ2-1 matches the end of the DNA better, so the J call may be wrong. The sequenced sample was peripheral blood mononuclear cells (PBMCs), obtained at new diagnosis, from a patient treated with antithyroid drugs. This clonotype was obtained from a woman under 30 with Graves disease. CDR3 nucleotide sequence: TGCGCCAGCAGCTTGGCCTTACTAGCGGGAGAGCCTAATGAGCAGTTCTTC. Protein product: CASSLALLAGEPNEQFF.